The next 16 T cell receptor beta chains were all read from a single sample in a study of PD-1 blockade in classical Hodgkin lymphoma. There was relapse after autologous stem cell transplantation in every patient, and there was variation in brentuximab vedotin exposure. Sequenced by immunoSEQ multiplex PCR; TCRdb stores in-frame clones only, minus some. The top ten hold less than 4% of the sample, which has roughly 42,000 clones, around two thirds seen once. The sample in question was peripheral blood mononuclear cells (PBMCs), obtained at baseline. The source is a human donor with classical Hodgkin lymphoma.

The J gene is TRBJ1-1, the V gene TRBV13, with D perhaps matching TRBD1 (6 bases). The CDR3 length is 14 residues. CDR1 is PRHDT, CDR2 FYEKMQ, per germline (reference sequence). Trimming pared 3 bases from V and 7 bases from J, leaving 15 bases between. The CDR3 sequence: CASSFSSRGIEAFF. CDR3 nucleotide sequence: TGTGCCAGCAGCTTTAGTTCCAGGGGTATTGAAGCTTTCTTT.

This chain uses TRBV7-8 with TRBJ2-2; TRBD2 is a possible D gene (6 bases). Germline V lookup: CDR1 SGHVS, CDR2 FQNEAQ. Deletions cut 0 bases from V and 6 bases from J, with 8 bases between. This CDR3 spans 14 amino acids. CDR3 sequence (DNA): TGTGCCAGCAGCTTAGCGTGGGGGGCCGGGGAGCTGTTTTTT. As protein: CASSLAWGAGELFF.

This sequence joins TRBV6-1 and TRBJ2-3; 7 bases align to TRBD1. The CDR3 totals 18 residues. Germline trimming cut 1 base from V and 2 bases from J; bases unmatched to any gene: 12. Germline V gene lookup returns CDR1 MNHNS and CDR2 SASEGT. CDR3 DNA sequence: TGTGCCAGCAGTGAAGAAGGGTGGGGGACAGCGCACACAGATACGCAGTATTTT. Its translation: CASSEEGWGTAHTDTQYF.

The chain joins TRBV9 to TRBJ2-1; D unclear. The CDR3 extends over 15 amino acids. Deletions cut 3 bases from V and 5 bases from J, with 15 bases between. The germline V gene encodes CDR1 SGDLS and CDR2 YYNGEE. CDR3 in amino acids: CASSDSGGIHNEQFF. The CDR3 DNA is TGTGCCAGCAGCGACAGTGGTGGCATCCACAATGAGCAGTTCTTC.

V and J are TRBV6-5 and TRBJ1-5, with D unclear. Trimming removed 2 bases at V and 3 bases at J, with 5 bases between. The CDR3 spans 13 residues. Germline assignment: CDR1 MNHEY and CDR2 SVGAGI. The CDR3 region has the DNA TGTGCCAGCAGTTACGGGCCCAATCAGCCCCAGCATTTT. Its protein product is CASSYGPNQPQHF.

A few counts support this clone. The chain's CDR3 is CASSPKGGSTEAFF. DNA for the CDR3: TGTGCCAGCAGTCCCAAGGGGGGGAGCACTGAAGCTTTCTTT. The chain combines TRBV6-1 with TRBJ1-1; D may be TRBD1 (6 bases). Per germline, CDR1 MNHNS and CDR2 SASEGT. The CDR3 runs 14 residues. The germline V and J ends were trimmed by 5 bases and 4 bases, with 14 bases remaining between them.

There are a few counts of this clone. This chain uses TRBV7-6 with TRBJ2-5; tentative D call: TRBD1 (6 bases). The CDR3 consists of 13 residues. CDR1 SGHVS and CDR2 FNYEAQ come from the germline V gene. Trimming pared 2 bases from V and 5 bases from J, leaving 9 bases between. CDR3 sequence reads: CASSLRRGETQYF. As DNA, the CDR3 is TGTGCCAGCAGCTTAAGAAGGGGGGAGACCCAGTACTTC. Combining the CDR3 with reference TRBV7-6 and TRBJ2-5 gives the whole variable domain GAGVSQSPRYKVTKRGQDVALRCDPISGHVSLYWYRQALGQGPEFLTYFNYEAQQDKSGLPNDRFSAERPEGSISTLTIQRTEQRDSAMYRCASSLRRGETQYFGPGTRLLVL.

Only a few counts were recorded for this clone. The V gene is TRBV4-3, the J gene TRBJ1-2; D is unclear. Deletions cut 4 bases from V and 2 bases from J, with 11 bases between. This CDR3 has 14 residues. Germline CDR1 is LGHNA and CDR2 is YSLEER. For the CDR3, the DNA is TGCGCCAGCAGCCTGGAGGGAAACAACTATGGCTACACCTTC. Translating it yields CASSLEGNNYGYTF.

V usage is TRBV13 and J usage is TRBJ1-5, with D perhaps TRBD1 (6 bases). Looked up from germline, CDR1 is PRHDT and CDR2 is FYEKMQ (reference sequence). V was clipped by 5 bases and J by 2 bases, with 16 bases between them. CDR3 length: 16 amino acids. In DNA form, the CDR3 reads TGTGCCAGCAGCAGGGGGGGGGAACAGGGCAATCAGCCCCAGCATTTT. Amino acid sequence: CASSRGGEQGNQPQHF.

The chain links TRBV6-6 to TRBJ2-7; D possibly corresponds to TRBD1 (7 bases). Trimming cost V 2 bases and J 6 bases, with 11 bases left between them. CDR3 size: 13 residues. Per the germline V gene, CDR1 is MNHNY and CDR2 is SVGAGI (reference sequence). In DNA, the CDR3 is TGTGCCAGCAGTTACGAGGAGGGGGCCGAGCAGTACTTC. The encoded protein is CASSYEEGAEQYF.

The chain links TRBV9 to TRBJ2-3, with D tentatively TRBD1 (7 bases). CDR1 and CDR2 (germline): SGDLS, YYNGEE. Trimming cost V 0 bases and J 6 bases, with 17 bases left between them. The CDR3 consists of 16 residues. CDR3 protein: CASSVGGRGAGDTQYF. CDR3 DNA sequence: TGTGCCAGCAGCGTAGGTGGCAGGGGGGCAGGGGATACGCAGTATTTT.

Comments on this clone: One junction end does not reproduce the germline sequence, and a read error may be involved. The chain couples TRBV7-7 to TRBJ2-2, with D perhaps TRBD1 (6 bases). Per germline, CDR1 SSHAT and CDR2 FNYEAQ (reference sequence). CDR3 length: 16 residues. CDR3 in DNA: TGTGCTAGCAGCTTAGGGTGGGGGCACTCTGCCGGGGAGCTGTTTTTT. This translates into CASSLGWGHSAGELFF.

The chain carries TRBV27 and TRBJ2-1; 9 bases are a match to TRBD1. This CDR3 has 14 residues. Trimming cost V 5 bases and J 5 bases; bases outside gene matches: 4. Germline values: CDR1 MNHEY, CDR2 SMNVEV (reference sequence). CDR3 in amino acids: CASSPRQGDNEQFF. The CDR3 nucleotides read TGTGCCAGCAGTCCCCGACAGGGGGACAATGAGCAGTTCTTC.

The rearrangement links TRBV6-5 to TRBJ2-3; D perhaps matches TRBD2 (6 bases). Trimming cost V 7 bases and J 4 bases, with 18 bases left between them. The CDR3 is made up of 15 amino acids. The germline V gene encodes CDR1 MNHEY and CDR2 SVGAGI. The CDR3 is CASTLTGGAADTQYF. CDR3 DNA: TGTGCCAGCACCCTCACGGGCGGGGCCGCAGATACGCAGTATTTT.

This clone was seen once. This sequence joins TRBV29-1 and TRBJ1-2; TRBD1 might be the D (6 bases). The CDR3 loop spans 15 amino acids. Germline V gene data show CDR1 as SQVTM and CDR2 as ANQGSEA. V was shortened by 1 base and J by 4 bases, with 16 bases between the two germline ends. Here the CDR3 DNA reads TGCAGCGTTGAAGTCGTTATGTCAGGGGCCTATGGCTACACCTTC. Translated, it gives CSVEVVMSGAYGYTF. The entire variable domain, with the rest obtained from reference TRBV29-1 and TRBJ1-2, is as follows: SAVISQKPSRDICQRGTSLTIQCQVDSQVTMMFWYRQQPGQSLTLIATANQGSEATYESGFVIDKFPISRPNLTFSTLTVSNMSPEDSSIYLCSVEVVMSGAYGYTFGSGTRLTVV.

This sequence joins TRBV2 and TRBJ1-3, with D possibly TRBD1 on 5 matching bases. There are 16 residues in the CDR3. Trimming shortened V by 3 bases and J by 2 bases, and 14 bases separated the two germline ends. Germline values: CDR1 SNHLY, CDR2 FYNNEI. For the CDR3, the DNA is TGTGCCAGCAGTGATCGGAATGTCAGGGCTGGAAACACCATATATTTT. This encodes CASSDRNVRAGNTIYF.